The 29 T cell receptor beta chains in this list originate from one sample, sequenced in a study of shared clonotypes between healthy human individuals. Libraries were prepared by immunoSEQ multiplex PCR; TCRdb keeps only in-frame clonotypes and omits some of them. The data contain millions of clones, 90% to 95% of them singletons. Sequenced sample: naive CD4+ T cells sorted from blood. Regarding subset: CD45RA+ positively selected. The source of these receptors is a man between 18 and 35 years old in good health.

The chain combines TRBV10-3 with TRBJ1-2, with a possible D match to TRBD1 (6 bases). V was pared by 6 bases and J by 0 bases, with 11 bases between. In germline, CDR1 is ENHRY, CDR2 SYGVKD. This CDR3 has 14 residues. For the CDR3, the DNA is TGTGCCATCAGAAGGGGGAACCCTAACTATGGCTACACCTTC. Protein: CAIRRGNPNYGYTF.

This rearrangement joins TRBV7-9 to TRBJ1-4; no reliable D call. Trimming took off 3 bases at V and 7 bases at J, with 3 bases between the two ends. The CDR3 extends over 11 amino acids. Germline CDR1 reads SEHNR; CDR2 reads FQNEAQ (reference sequence). The CDR3 DNA sequence: TGTGCCAGCAGCTTCGCTGAAAAACTGTTTTTT. Residues: CASSFAEKLFF.

With respect to this clone: This specimen includes other DNA sequences encoding the same CDR3. The V gene is TRBV10-1, the J gene TRBJ2-3; unclear D gene. The CDR3 consists of 11 residues. In germline, CDR1 is WNHNN, CDR2 SYGVQD (reference sequence). Between the trimmed V and J ends, which lost 4 bases and 5 bases, there was a span of 4 bases. CDR3 region: CASSAGDTQYF. DNA for the CDR3: TGCGCCAGCAGTGCGGGAGATACGCAGTATTTT.

This chain connects TRBV13 to TRBJ2-2, with TRBD1 matching over 7 bases. Per germline, CDR1 PRHDT and CDR2 FYEKMQ (reference sequence). The CDR3 sequence is 17 residues long. V shed 5 bases and J 1 base; nucleotides not matched to a gene: 10. The CDR3 is CASSLTGATKNTGELFF. The CDR3 bases are TGTGCCAGCAGCCTTACAGGGGCGACAAAGAACACCGGGGAGCTGTTTTTT.

This chain's CDR3 is CASSEKSGSSYNEQFF. CDR3 bases: TGTGCCAGCAGCGAAAAGAGCGGGAGCTCCTACAATGAGCAGTTCTTC. J is TRBJ2-1 and V is TRBV11-2, with TRBD2 matching 8 bases. CDR1 and CDR2 from the germline V gene are SGHAT and FQNNGV. Trimming at V came to 5 bases and at J to 0 bases, leaving 6 bases not matched to a gene. The CDR3 spans 16 residues.

This chain uses TRBV12-5 with TRBJ2-7; 8 nucleotides align to TRBD2. With 3 bases clipped from V and 6 bases from J, the junction kept 4 bases outside the gene matches. The CDR3 runs to 13 residues. The germline CDR1 and CDR2 sequences are LGHNT and FRNRAP. CDR3 protein: CASGLAGVIEQYF. The CDR3 DNA reads as TGTGCTAGTGGTTTAGCGGGAGTCATCGAGCAGTACTTC.

The chain couples TRBV7-9 to TRBJ2-3, with TRBD1 matching over 9 bases. CDR1 is SEHNR and CDR2 is FQNEAQ in the germline V gene (reference sequence). The CDR3 length is 15 residues. V was pared by 6 bases and J by 1 base, with 5 bases of the junction left unmatched. CDR3 nucleotides: TGTGCCAGCAGTCATAGGACAGGGGGCACAGATACGCAGTATTTT. As protein: CASSHRTGGTDTQYF.

V is TRBV19 and J is TRBJ1-2, with D unresolved. Per germline, CDR1 LNHDA and CDR2 SQIVND (reference sequence). The ends were cut back, 9 bases at V and 4 bases at J, with 18 bases in the middle. The CDR3 is 14 residues long. CDR3 residues: CASGLGGQLYGYTF. The CDR3 nucleotides read TGTGCCAGCGGCCTCGGCGGGCAGCTCTATGGCTACACCTTC. Full variable domain (remainder filled in from reference TRBV19 and TRBJ1-2): DGGITQSPKYLFRKEGQNVTLSCEQNLNHDAMYWYRQDPGQGLRLIYYSQIVNDFQKGDIAEGYSVSREKKESFPLTVTSAQKNPTAFYLCASGLGGQLYGYTFGSGTRLTVV.

The chain uses TRBV2 and TRBJ2-3; possible D gene TRBD1, 6 bases. Trimming took off 0 bases at V and 1 base at J, with 11 bases between the two ends. Germline V CDR1 and CDR2: SNHLY, FYNNEI. The CDR3 runs to 16 residues. The CDR3 region is CASSEAAQGGTDTQYF. CDR3 DNA: TGTGCCAGCAGTGAAGCTGCACAGGGTGGCACAGATACGCAGTATTTT.

To note about this clone: The same CDR3 also results from other DNA sequences found in this sample. The chain recombines TRBV19 with TRBJ1-5, with D unclear. This CDR3 comprises 12 residues. Germline V gives CDR1 LNHDA, CDR2 SQIVND (reference sequence). Trimming left V 3 bases short and J 6 bases short, with 6 bases between. The CDR3 DNA sequence: TGTGCCAGTAGTATTTGGGGTCAGCCCCAGCATTTT. It specifies CASSIWGQPQHF.

This sequence joins TRBV9 and TRBJ2-1, with 8 positions matching TRBD2. This CDR3 spans 16 amino acids. The J segment lost 7 bases and the V segment lost 0 bases, leaving 9 bases of the junction unmatched. CDR1 SGDLS and CDR2 YYNGEE come from the germline V gene. Written as DNA, the CDR3 is TGTGCCAGCAGCGTAGCTGACGGGAGGGCCGGGAATGAGCAGTTCTTC. It is translated as CASSVADGRAGNEQFF.

This sequence joins TRBV29-1 and TRBJ2-2; tentatively, D is TRBD1 (6 bases). Trimming removed 2 bases from V and 4 bases from J, with 14 bases in between. The CDR3 is 15 amino acids. Per the germline V gene, CDR1 is SQVTM and CDR2 is ANQGSEA. The CDR3 bases are TGCAGCGTTGAAAGGGCAGGGGCCGGCACCGGGGAGCTGTTTTTT. Its translation: CSVERAGAGTGELFF.

The V gene is TRBV5-1, the J gene TRBJ2-2; 11 bases match TRBD2. J lost 5 bases, V lost 6 bases, and 9 bases had no gene match. CDR1 and CDR2 from the germline V gene are SGHRS and YFSETQ. There are 16 residues in the CDR3. Here the CDR3 DNA reads TGCGCCAGCATGCTCCTTACTAGCGGGGGTACCGGGGAGCTGTTTTTT. Its protein is CASMLLTSGGTGELFF.

The chain employs TRBV19 and TRBJ1-3; 7 nucleotides line up with TRBD1. CDR1 and CDR2 (germline): LNHDA, SQIVND (reference sequence). V dropped 5 bases and J dropped 2; count of bases not matched to a gene: 6. This CDR3 comprises 15 residues. The CDR3 nucleotides are TGTGCCAGTAGTCGACAGGGTAAAGCTGGAAACACCATATATTTT. It codes for CASSRQGKAGNTIYF. The whole variable domain, filled in from reference TRBV19 and TRBJ1-3, reads DGGITQSPKYLFRKEGQNVTLSCEQNLNHDAMYWYRQDPGQGLRLIYYSQIVNDFQKGDIAEGYSVSREKKESFPLTVTSAQKNPTAFYLCASSRQGKAGNTIYFGEGSWLTVV.

The V gene is TRBV6-4, the J gene TRBJ2-3, with 12 bases lining up with TRBD2. Losses at the gene ends were 4 bases for V and 5 bases for J; bases not matched to a gene: 4. This CDR3 has 15 amino acids. Germline CDR1 reads MRHNA; CDR2 reads SNTAGT. CDR3 region: CASSGQGLAGDTQYF. CDR3 in DNA: TGTGCCAGCAGTGGCCAGGGACTAGCGGGAGATACGCAGTATTTT.

A note on this clone: The same CDR3 arises from other DNA sequences in this sample as well. The V call is TRBV18, the J call TRBJ2-5; 7 bases map to TRBD1. Trimming cost V 3 bases and J 1 base; bases outside gene matches: 2. CDR1 and CDR2 (germline): KGHSH, LQKENI. CDR3 size: 14 residues. The DNA for the CDR3 is TGTGCCAGCTCACCGGGGACAGTCCAAGAGACCCAGTACTTC. Its translation is CASSPGTVQETQYF.

The sample holds one count of this clone. V gene TRBV5-6 combines with J gene TRBJ1-5; 8 nucleotides agree with TRBD1. The germline CDR1 and CDR2 sequences are SGHDT and YYEEEE. Germline trimming cut 3 bases from V and 4 bases from J; bases unmatched to any gene: 6. The CDR3 is 15 amino acids. CDR3 DNA: TGTGCCAGCAGCTGTGGACAGGGTCGAAATCAGCCCCAGCATTTT. It codes for CASSCGQGRNQPQHF.

For the CDR3, the DNA is TGTGCCAGCAGTTACCAGGCCCTCTCTGGAAACACCATATATTTT. This sequence encodes CASSYQALSGNTIYF. V usage is TRBV6-5 and J usage is TRBJ1-3; D uncertain. The V end lost 2 bases, the J end lost 0 bases, and 8 bases lay between the germline ends. CDR1 is MNHEY and CDR2 is SVGAGI in the germline V gene. CDR3 length: 15 residues.

The CDR3 is CAWDRDWGTDTQYF. For the CDR3, the DNA is TGTGCCTGGGACCGGGACTGGGGCACAGATACGCAGTATTTT. The chain employs TRBV30 and TRBJ2-3; maybe TRBD2 (6 bases). The CDR3 is 14 residues long. The V gene lost 5 bases and the J gene lost 1 base, with 13 bases spanning the gap. The germline V gene encodes CDR1 GTSNPN and CDR2 SVGIG (reference sequence).

Comments on this clone: Other DNA sequences in the sample encode the same CDR3. V and J are TRBV18 and TRBJ1-2; D is ambiguous. The germline V gene has CDR1 KGHSH and CDR2 LQKENI. V was shortened by 4 bases and J by 2 bases, with 8 bases between the two germline ends. There are 13 residues in the CDR3. CDR3 DNA sequence: TGTGCCAGCTCACATGGGGAAAACTATGGCTACACCTTC. Encoded protein: CASSHGENYGYTF.

This rearrangement joins TRBV9 to TRBJ2-3; TRBD1 aligns across 9 bases. The CDR3 spans 15 residues. Trimming at V came to 3 bases and at J to 3 bases, leaving 5 bases not matched to a gene. From germline, CDR1 is SGDLS and CDR2 YYNGEE. CDR3 region: CASSAETGGTDTQYF. As DNA, the CDR3 is TGTGCCAGCAGCGCAGAGACAGGGGGGACAGATACGCAGTATTTT.

The chain joins TRBV7-9 to TRBJ2-2, with D perhaps being TRBD1 or TRBD2 (6 bases each). V was pared by 4 bases and J by 6 bases, with 9 bases between. The CDR3 totals 13 residues. Germline-derived CDR1 and CDR2 are SEHNR and FQNEAQ (reference sequence). The CDR3 protein is CASSWGAPGELFF. CDR3 DNA sequence: TGTGCCAGCAGCTGGGGGGCCCCCGGGGAGCTGTTTTTT.

This chain joins TRBV14 and TRBJ1-4; TRBD1 is a possible D gene (5 bases). The CDR3 consists of 13 residues. Trimming cost V 4 bases and J 8 bases, with 11 bases left between them. CDR1 SGHDN and CDR2 FVKESK come from the germline V gene. The CDR3 region is CASSRGLPEKLFF. In DNA, the CDR3 is TGTGCCAGCAGCCGGGGCCTTCCCGAAAAACTGTTTTTT. The entire variable domain, with the rest obtained from reference TRBV14 and TRBJ1-4, is as follows: EAGVTQFPSHSVIEKGQTVTLRCDPISGHDNLYWYRRVMGKEIKFLLHFVKESKQDESGMPNNRFLAERTGGTYSTLKVQPAELEDSGVYFCASSRGLPEKLFFGSGTQLSVL.

The chain carries TRBV27 and TRBJ1-1; TRBD1 is a possible D gene (6 bases). Germline V gene lookup returns CDR1 MNHEY and CDR2 SMNVEV (reference sequence). Deletions cut 2 bases from V and 0 bases from J, with 10 bases between. The CDR3 is made up of 15 amino acids. The chain's CDR3 is CASSLMGTMNTEAFF. CDR3 DNA sequence: TGTGCCAGCAGTTTAATGGGGACAATGAACACTGAAGCTTTCTTT.

This chain uses TRBV2 with TRBJ2-3; D gene uncertain. The CDR3 length is 11 residues. V gave up 8 bases and J gave up 9 bases, with 12 bases separating them. The germline gives CDR1 SNHLY, CDR2 FYNNEI. In nucleotides, the CDR3 is TGTGCCAGCGGAATAGACAAGACGCAGTATTTT. It codes for CASGIDKTQYF. Full variable domain (remainder filled in from reference TRBV2 and TRBJ2-3): EPEVTQTPSHQVTQMGQEVILRCVPISNHLYFYWYRQILGQKVEFLVSFYNNEISEKSEIFDDQFSVERPDGSNFTLKIRSTKLEDSAMYFCASGIDKTQYFGPGTRLTVL.

On this clone itself: The same CDR3 is also encoded by other DNA sequences in this sample. The genes are TRBV10-3 and TRBJ2-7; D uncertain. Germline lookup yields CDR1 ENHRY and CDR2 SYGVKD. The CDR3 contains 12 residues. Trimming cost V 0 bases and J 6 bases, with 6 bases left between them. CDR3: CAISESRGEQYF. The CDR3 nucleotides read TGTGCCATCAGTGAGTCCCGTGGCGAGCAGTACTTC.

J is TRBJ1-6 and V is TRBV25-1; the D gene is possibly TRBD1 (5 bases). This CDR3 spans 13 amino acids. V lost 3 bases and J 10 bases, leaving 10 bases between the germline ends. CDR1 and CDR2 (germline): MGHDK, SYGVNS. For the CDR3, the DNA is TGTGCCAGCAGTGAGGGGGTGGGGTCACCCCTCCACTTT. Amino acids: CASSEGVGSPLHF.

CDR3 protein: CASSIDRGMSGELFF. The CDR3 DNA reads as TGTGCCAGTAGTATAGACAGGGGGATGTCCGGGGAGCTGTTTTTT. The chain is built from TRBV19 and TRBJ2-2; 7 bases align to TRBD1. The V and J ends lost 0 bases and 6 bases, in that order; junction bases with no gene match: 4. From germline, CDR1 is LNHDA and CDR2 SQIVND (reference sequence). CDR3 length: 15 residues.

The chain has TRBV5-4 and TRBJ1-1; 8 positions agree with TRBD1. This CDR3 has 14 residues. Per germline, CDR1 SGHNT and CDR2 YYREEE (reference sequence). The V and J ends lost 1 base and 4 bases, in that order; junction bases with no gene match: 3. The CDR3 DNA follows: TGTGCCAGCAGCTTGAATACAGGGGGCACTGAAGCTTTCTTT. The encoded protein is CASSLNTGGTEAFF. The variable domain in full, completed from reference TRBV5-4 and TRBJ1-1, reads ETGVTQSPTHLIKTRGQQVTLRCSSQSGHNTVSWYQQALGQGPQFIFQYYREEENGRGNFPPRFSGLQFPNYSSELNVNALELDDSALYLCASSLNTGGTEAFFGQGTRLTVV.